These T cell receptor beta chains were read from a single sample in a study of neurological immune-mediated disorders. From the 5' RACE reads, TCRdb called clonotypes with MiXCR, one entry per CDR3 protein. The sample shows roughly 60,000 distinct CDR3 sequences, 4% of them seen only once. Sequencing input: CD4+ T cells from blood. All receptors derive from a woman in her thirties or forties with multiple sclerosis. The CDR3 runs from the conserved cysteine through the conserved F or W. Each record gives: J gene, clone size, D gene, V gene, CDR3 protein, CDR3 DNA. D genes are given only for firm matches. Size is stated as once, few, many, or a class for an expanded clone.

j_gene: TRBJ1-6; abundance: many; d_gene: NA; v_gene: TRBV6-1; CDR3aa: CASKVGPESPLHF; CDR3nt: TGTGCCAGCAAGGTGGGACCGGAATCACCCCTCCACTTT
j_gene: TRBJ2-7; abundance: many; d_gene: TRBD1; v_gene: TRBV7-9; CDR3aa: CASSVRDRQGEQYF; CDR3nt: TGTGCCAGCAGCGTCCGGGACAGGCAGGGCGAGCAGTACTTC
j_gene: TRBJ1-2; abundance: many; d_gene: TRBD1; v_gene: TRBV18; CDR3aa: CASSATPGQGSYGYTF; CDR3nt: TGTGCCAGCTCCGCCACACCGGGACAGGGATCCTATGGCTACACCTTC
j_gene: TRBJ2-4; abundance: many; d_gene: NA; v_gene: TRBV12-3/TRBV12-4; CDR3aa: CASSLAPPGTDHYF; CDR3nt: TGTGCCAGCAGTTTAGCCCCTCCCGGGACGGATCACTACTTC
j_gene: TRBJ1-2; abundance: many; d_gene: TRBD1; v_gene: TRBV9; CDR3aa: CASSFTGAYGYTF; CDR3nt: TGTGCCAGCAGCTTTACAGGGGCCTATGGCTACACCTTC
j_gene: TRBJ2-7; abundance: many; d_gene: NA; v_gene: TRBV11-2; CDR3aa: CASSLSGDFYEQYF; CDR3nt: TGTGCCAGCAGCCTTTCAGGAGACTTCTACGAGCAGTACTTC
j_gene: TRBJ1-1; abundance: many; d_gene: NA; v_gene: TRBV6-2/TRBV6-3; CDR3aa: CASINDGNTEAFF; CDR3nt: TGTGCCAGCATTAACGACGGGAACACTGAAGCTTTCTTT
j_gene: TRBJ1-5; abundance: many; d_gene: TRBD1; v_gene: TRBV10-3; CDR3aa: CAISELGQGSSQPQHF; CDR3nt: TGTGCCATCAGTGAGCTTGGACAGGGGAGCAGTCAGCCCCAGCATTTT
j_gene: TRBJ1-1; abundance: few; d_gene: NA; v_gene: TRBV11-2; CDR3aa: CASSSQVNTEAFF; CDR3nt: TGTGCCAGCAGCTCCCAAGTGAACACTGAAGCTTTCTTT
j_gene: TRBJ2-2; abundance: many; d_gene: NA; v_gene: TRBV11-2; CDR3aa: CASSFFGQATGELFF; CDR3nt: TGTGCCAGCAGCTTTTTTGGGCAGGCCACCGGGGAGCTGTTTTTT